The clone carrying this T cell receptor (beta chain) was detected once. Its specificity is not known. Free of recent acute infections or vaccinations, the donors were healthy HIV-negative adults. Caucasian adults living in Nashville, Tennessee, provided all samples. This sample was included in a study of shared clonotypes between healthy human individuals. Study-level results: Blood was the only sampled material, and tissue repertoires likely differ.

For each subset, genomic DNA was distributed in equal portions over several immunoSEQ plates. Method: immunoSEQ multiplex PCR; TCRdb's copy keeps in-frame clones and lacks some. The table records fewer than 600,000 clones, 79% of them present only once. This TCR came from a woman in her forties in good health. Some clones in this sample may be carry-over from other donors' samples. What was sequenced was PBMCs.

In DNA, the CDR3 is TGCAGCGTTGGGGGACAGGAGGGAAGGTACGAGCAGTACTTC. Amino acids: CSVGGQEGRYEQYF. The chain combines TRBV29-1 with TRBJ2-5; 8 positions agree with TRBD1. Near its end, the DNA agrees better with TRBJ2-7, so the J call may be wrong. Germline CDR1 and CDR2: SQVTM and ANQGSEA. The CDR3 extends over 14 amino acids.